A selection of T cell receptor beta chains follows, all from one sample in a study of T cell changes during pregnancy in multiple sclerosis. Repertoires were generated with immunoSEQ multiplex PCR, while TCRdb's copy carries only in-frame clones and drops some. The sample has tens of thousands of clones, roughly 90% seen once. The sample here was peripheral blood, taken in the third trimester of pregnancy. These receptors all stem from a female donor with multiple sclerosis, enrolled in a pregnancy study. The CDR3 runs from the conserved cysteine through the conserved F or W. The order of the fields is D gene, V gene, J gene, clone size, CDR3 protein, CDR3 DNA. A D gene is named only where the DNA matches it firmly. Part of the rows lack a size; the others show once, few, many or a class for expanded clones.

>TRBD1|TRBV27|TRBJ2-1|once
CASSFSPTGVFNNEQFF
TGTGCCAGCAGTTTTTCCCCTACAGGGGTCTTTAACAATGAGCAGTTCTTC
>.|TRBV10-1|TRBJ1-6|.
CASSVRVGNSPLHF
TGCGCCAGCAGTGTTCGTGTCGGGAATTCACCCCTCCACTTT
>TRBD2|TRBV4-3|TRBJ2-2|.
CASSAEPAGGPTGELFF
TGCGCCAGCAGCGCTGAACCAGCGGGGGGGCCGACCGGGGAGCTGTTTTTT
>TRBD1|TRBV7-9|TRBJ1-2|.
CASSLLDRGDYTF
TGTGCCAGCAGCTTACTGGACAGGGGCGACTACACCTTC
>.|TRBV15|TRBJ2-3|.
CATSPDYTDTQYF
TGTGCCACCTCGCCAGACTACACAGATACGCAGTATTTT
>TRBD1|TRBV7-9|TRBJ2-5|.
CASSPYGTGMKTQYF
TGTGCCAGCAGCCCATACGGGACAGGGATGAAGACCCAGTACTTC
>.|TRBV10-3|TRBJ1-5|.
CAISPGDYGNQPQHF
TGTGCCATCAGTCCGGGGGATTACGGCAATCAGCCCCAGCATTTT
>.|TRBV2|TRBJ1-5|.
CASSWDSQSNQPQHF
TGTGCCAGCAGTTGGGACTCACAAAGCAATCAGCCCCAGCATTTT
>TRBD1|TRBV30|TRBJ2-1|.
CAWSVRDRDYNEQFF
TGTGCCTGGAGTGTACGGGACAGGGACTACAATGAGCAGTTCTTC
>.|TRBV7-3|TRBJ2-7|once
CASSSSTGIYEQYF
TGTGCCAGCAGCTCATCGACAGGAATTTACGAGCAGTACTTC
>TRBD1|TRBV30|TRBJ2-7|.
CAWGQAYEQYF
TGTGCCTGGGGACAGGCCTACGAGCAGTACTTC
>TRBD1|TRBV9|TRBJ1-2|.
CASSPFWGQGSGYTF
TGTGCCAGCAGTCCATTCTGGGGACAGGGGTCTGGCTACACCTTC
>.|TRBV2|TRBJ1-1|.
CASSGGTTAFF
TGTGCCAGCAGTGGTGGCACTACAGCTTTCTTT
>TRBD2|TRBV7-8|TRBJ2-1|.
CASSGTSGNNEQFF
TGTGCCAGCAGCGGGACTAGCGGTAACAATGAGCAGTTCTTC
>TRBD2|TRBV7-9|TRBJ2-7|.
CASSFGGGGYEQYF
TGTGCCAGCAGCTTCGGCGGGGGGGGCTACGAGCAGTACTTC
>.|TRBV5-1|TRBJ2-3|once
CASRGASSTDTQYF
TGCGCCAGCAGAGGAGCGTCGAGCACAGATACGCAGTATTTT
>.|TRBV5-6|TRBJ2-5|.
CASSALYGYQETQYF
TGTGCCAGCAGCGCCCTGTACGGTTATCAAGAGACCCAGTACTTC
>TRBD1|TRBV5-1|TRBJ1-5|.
CASSPGTGGRSNQPQHF
TGCGCCAGCAGCCCGGGGACAGGGGGGAGAAGCAATCAGCCCCAGCATTTT
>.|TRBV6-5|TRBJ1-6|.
CASSSKGDSPLHF
TGTGCCAGCAGTTCAAAGGGGGATTCACCCCTCCACTTT
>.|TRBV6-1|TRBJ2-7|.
CASSGLQGWEQYF
TGTGCCAGCAGTGGGTTACAGGGATGGGAGCAGTACTTC
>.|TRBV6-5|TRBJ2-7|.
CASSYSRGGAPGEQYF
TGTGCCAGCAGTTACTCGAGAGGGGGGGCTCCGGGCGAGCAGTACTTC
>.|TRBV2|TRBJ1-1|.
CASGESFF
TGTGCCAGCGGAGAGTCTTTCTTT
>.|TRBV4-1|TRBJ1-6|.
CASSQDTGSSYNSPLHF
TGCGCCAGCAGCCAAGATACAGGGAGCTCCTATAATTCACCCCTCCACTTT
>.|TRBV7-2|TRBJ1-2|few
CASSSPGAFWGYTF
TGTGCCAGCAGCTCCCCTGGGGCTTTCTGGGGCTACACCTTC
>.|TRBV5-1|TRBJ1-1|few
CASSFELWGRRTEAFF
TGCGCCAGCAGCTTCGAATTGTGGGGGAGGAGGACTGAAGCTTTCTTT
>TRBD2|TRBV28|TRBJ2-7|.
CASSAGGIAYEQYF
TGTGCCAGCAGCGCGGGAGGTATCGCCTACGAGCAGTACTTC
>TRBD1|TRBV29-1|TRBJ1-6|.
CSVGTGVNSPLHF
TGCAGCGTGGGGACAGGAGTAAATTCACCCCTCCACTTT